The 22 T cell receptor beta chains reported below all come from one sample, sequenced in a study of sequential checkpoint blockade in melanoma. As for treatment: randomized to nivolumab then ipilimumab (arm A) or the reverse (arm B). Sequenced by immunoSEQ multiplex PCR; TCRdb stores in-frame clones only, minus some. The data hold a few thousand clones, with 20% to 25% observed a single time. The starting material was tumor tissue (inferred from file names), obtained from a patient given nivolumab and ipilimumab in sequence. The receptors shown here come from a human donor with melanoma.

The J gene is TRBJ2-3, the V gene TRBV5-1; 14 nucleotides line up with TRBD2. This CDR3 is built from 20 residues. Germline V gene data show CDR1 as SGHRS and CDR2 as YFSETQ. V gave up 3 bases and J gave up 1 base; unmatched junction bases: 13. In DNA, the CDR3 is TGCGCCAGCAGCTCCTGGCCGACTAGCGGGGGGGCCAGGCGCACAGATACGCAGTATTTT. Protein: CASSSWPTSGGARRTDTQYF. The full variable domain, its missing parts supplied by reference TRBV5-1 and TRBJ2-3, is KAGVTQTPRYLIKTRGQQVTLSCSPISGHRSVSWYQQTPGQGLQFLFEYFSETQRNKGNFPGRFSGRQFSNSRSEMNVSTLELGDSALYLCASSSWPTSGGARRTDTQYFGPGTRLTVL.

CDR3 region: CASSPGGLLGSPLHF. As DNA, the CDR3 is TGTGCCAGCAGCCCAGGGGGCCTGTTAGGTTCACCCCTCCACTTT. The rearrangement uses TRBV11-3 and TRBJ1-6, with TRBD1 matching over 8 bases. This CDR3 region has 15 residues. Germline loops: CDR1 SGHNT, CDR2 YENEEA. V gave up 5 bases and J gave up 9 bases; unmatched junction bases: 9.

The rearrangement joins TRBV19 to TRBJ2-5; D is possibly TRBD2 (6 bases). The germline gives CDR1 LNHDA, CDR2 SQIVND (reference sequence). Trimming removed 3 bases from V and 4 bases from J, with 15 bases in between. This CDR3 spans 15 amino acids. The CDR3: CASSMRRGQGETQYF. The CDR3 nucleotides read TGTGCCAGTAGTATGAGGAGGGGCCAGGGAGAGACCCAGTACTTC.

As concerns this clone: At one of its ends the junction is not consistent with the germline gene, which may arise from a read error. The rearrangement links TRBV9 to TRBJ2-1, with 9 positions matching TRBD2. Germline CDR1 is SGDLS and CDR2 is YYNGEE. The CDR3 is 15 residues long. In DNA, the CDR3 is TGTGCCAGCAGGGTAGCGGGGGCAACCTACAATGAGCAGTTCTTC. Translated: CASRVAGATYNEQFF.

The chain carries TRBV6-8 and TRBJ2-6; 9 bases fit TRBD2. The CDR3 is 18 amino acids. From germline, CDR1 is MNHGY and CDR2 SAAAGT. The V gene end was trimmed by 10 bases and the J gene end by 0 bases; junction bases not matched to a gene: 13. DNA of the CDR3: TGTGCCATGGGGGGCCTAGCGGGGCGATTCTCTGGGGCCAACGTCCTGACTTTC. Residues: CAMGGLAGRFSGANVLTF.

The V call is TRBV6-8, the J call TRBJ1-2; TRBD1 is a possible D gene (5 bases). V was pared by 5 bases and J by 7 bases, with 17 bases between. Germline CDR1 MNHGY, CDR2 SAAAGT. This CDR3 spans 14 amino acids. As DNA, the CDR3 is TGTGCCAGCAGTATTGGGGGGTGGAGTCCTGGCTACACCTTC. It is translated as CASSIGGWSPGYTF.

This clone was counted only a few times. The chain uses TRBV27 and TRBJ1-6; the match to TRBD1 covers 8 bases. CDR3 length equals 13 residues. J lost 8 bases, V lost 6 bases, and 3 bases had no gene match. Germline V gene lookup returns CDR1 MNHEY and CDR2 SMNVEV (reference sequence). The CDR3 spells CASSRTGYSPLHF. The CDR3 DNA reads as TGTGCCAGCAGCCGGACAGGGTATTCACCCCTCCACTTT.

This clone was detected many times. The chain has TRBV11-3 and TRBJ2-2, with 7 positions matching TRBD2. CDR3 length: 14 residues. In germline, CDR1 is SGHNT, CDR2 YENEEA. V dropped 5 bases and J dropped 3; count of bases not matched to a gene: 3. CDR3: CASSLTSHTGELFF. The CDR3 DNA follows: TGTGCCAGCAGCCTGACTAGCCACACCGGGGAGCTGTTTTTT.

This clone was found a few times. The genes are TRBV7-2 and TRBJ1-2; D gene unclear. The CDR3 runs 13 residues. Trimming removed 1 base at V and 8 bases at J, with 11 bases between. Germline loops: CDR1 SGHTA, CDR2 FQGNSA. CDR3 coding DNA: TGTGCCAGCAGCTTAGGGTCAGAGATAGGCTACACCTTC. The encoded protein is CASSLGSEIGYTF.

CDR3 in amino acids: CASARGTSVNTDTQYF. CDR3 sequence (DNA): TGTGCCAGCGCGAGGGGGACTAGCGTCAACACAGATACGCAGTATTTT. This chain uses TRBV19 with TRBJ2-3, with 10 bases fitting TRBD2. CDR1 LNHDA and CDR2 SQIVND come from the germline V gene (reference sequence). This CDR3 is built from 16 residues. V lost 9 bases, J lost 2 bases, and 11 bases stayed unmatched.

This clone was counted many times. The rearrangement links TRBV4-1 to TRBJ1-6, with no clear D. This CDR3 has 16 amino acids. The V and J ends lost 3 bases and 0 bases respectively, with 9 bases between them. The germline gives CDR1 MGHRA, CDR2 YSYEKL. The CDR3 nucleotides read TGCGCCAGCAGCCATCCTCGGGGCTCCTATAATTCACCCCTCCACTTT. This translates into CASSHPRGSYNSPLHF.

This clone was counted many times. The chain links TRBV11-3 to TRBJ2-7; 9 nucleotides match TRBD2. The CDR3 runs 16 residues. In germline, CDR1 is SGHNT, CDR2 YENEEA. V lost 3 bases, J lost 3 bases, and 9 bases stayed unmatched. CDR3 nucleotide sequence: TGTGCCAGCAGCTTGGGCTGGGGTAGCGGGGGCTACGAGCAGTACTTC. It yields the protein CASSLGWGSGGYEQYF.

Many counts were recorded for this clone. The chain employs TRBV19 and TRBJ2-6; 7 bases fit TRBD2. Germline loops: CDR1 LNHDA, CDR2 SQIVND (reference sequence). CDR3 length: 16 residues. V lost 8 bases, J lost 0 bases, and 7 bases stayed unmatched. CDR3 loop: CASGGGLSSGANVLTF. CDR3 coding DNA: TGTGCCAGTGGGGGGGGACTCAGCTCTGGGGCCAACGTCCTGACTTTC.

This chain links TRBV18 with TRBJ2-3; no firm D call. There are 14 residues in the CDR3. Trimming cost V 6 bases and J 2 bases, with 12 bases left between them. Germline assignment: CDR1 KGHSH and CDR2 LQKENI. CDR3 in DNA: TGTGCCAGCTCCCCCTCCGCTATCACAGATACGCAGTATTTT. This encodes CASSPSAITDTQYF.

The CDR3 DNA reads TGTGCCAGCACCCCAGCGGGGGGGCGCGGCACCGGGGAGCTGTTTTTT. Its protein is CASTPAGGRGTGELFF. V and J are TRBV12-5 and TRBJ2-2, with TRBD2 matching over 10 bases. CDR3 length: 16 amino acids. Germline V gives CDR1 LGHNT, CDR2 FRNRAP.

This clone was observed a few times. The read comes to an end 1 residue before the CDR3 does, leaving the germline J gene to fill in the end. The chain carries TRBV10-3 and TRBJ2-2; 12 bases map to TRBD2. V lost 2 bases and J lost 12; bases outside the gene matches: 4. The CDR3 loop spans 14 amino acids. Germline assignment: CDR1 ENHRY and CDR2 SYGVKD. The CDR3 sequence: CAISEGLAGRQLFF. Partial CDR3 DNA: TGTGCCATCAGTGAGGGACTAGCGGGGAGGCAGCTGTTT.

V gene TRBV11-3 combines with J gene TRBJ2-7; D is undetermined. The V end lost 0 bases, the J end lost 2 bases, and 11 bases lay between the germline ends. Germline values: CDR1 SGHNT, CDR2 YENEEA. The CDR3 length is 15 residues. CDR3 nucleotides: TGTGCCAGCAGCTTAGATTGGGTCGGAACCTACGAGCAGTACTTC. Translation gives CASSLDWVGTYEQYF. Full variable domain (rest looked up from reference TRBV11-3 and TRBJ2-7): EAGVVQSPRYKIIEKKQPVAFWCNPISGHNTLYWYLQNLGQGPELLIRYENEEAVDDSQLPKDRFSAERLKGVDSTLKIQPAELGDSAVYLCASSLDWVGTYEQYFGPGTRLTVT.

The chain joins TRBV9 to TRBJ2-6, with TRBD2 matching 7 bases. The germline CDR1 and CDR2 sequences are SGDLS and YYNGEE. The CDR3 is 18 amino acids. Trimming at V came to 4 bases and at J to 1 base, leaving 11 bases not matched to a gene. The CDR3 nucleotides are TGTGCCAGCAGCCCCTCTCATGGGGGGGGGTCTGGGGCCAACGTCCTGACTTTC. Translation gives CASSPSHGGGSGANVLTF.

The CDR3, as DNA: TGTGCCACCAGCAGAGCAGTCCTGAACACTGAAGCTTTCTTT. Residues: CATSRAVLNTEAFF. The genes are TRBV15 and TRBJ1-1; D is uncertain. This CDR3 comprises 14 residues. V gave up 1 base and J gave up 0 bases, with 6 bases separating them. Germline-derived CDR1 and CDR2 are LNHNV and YYDKDF (reference sequence).

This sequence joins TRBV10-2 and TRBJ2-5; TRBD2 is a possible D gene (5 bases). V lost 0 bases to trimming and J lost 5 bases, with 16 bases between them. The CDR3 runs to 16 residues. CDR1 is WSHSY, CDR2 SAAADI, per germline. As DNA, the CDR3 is TGCGCCAGCAGTGAGTCACGAGGGTCCCTACGGGAGACCCAGTACTTC. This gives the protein CASSESRGSLRETQYF.

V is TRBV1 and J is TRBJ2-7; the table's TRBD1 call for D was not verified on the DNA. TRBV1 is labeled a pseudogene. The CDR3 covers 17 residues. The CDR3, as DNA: TGCGCCAGCAGCCAGGATCCACCCGGGACAGGGGGGAACGAGCAGTACTTC. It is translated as CASSQDPPGTGGNEQYF.

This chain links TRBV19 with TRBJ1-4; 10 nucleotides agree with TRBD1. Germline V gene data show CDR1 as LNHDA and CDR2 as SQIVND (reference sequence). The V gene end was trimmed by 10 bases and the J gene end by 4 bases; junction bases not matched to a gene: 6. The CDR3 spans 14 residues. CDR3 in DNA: TGTGCCAATGCCGGGACAGGGGATAATGAAAAACTGTTTTTT. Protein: CANAGTGDNEKLFF.